One sample yielded the 23 T cell receptor beta chains listed below, sequenced in a study of shared clonotypes between healthy human individuals. The table came from immunoSEQ multiplex PCR; TCRdb's copy has only in-frame clones and leaves some out. The top ten hold around 1.1% of the sample, which has about 2 million clones, roughly 95% seen once. As defined, naive CD8 cells were CD45RO-negative and positively selected for CCR7, with terminally differentiated effector memory CD45RA+ cells excluded. Sequenced sample: naive CD8+ T cells sorted from blood. Receptor source: a man aged 18 to 29 in good health.

Notes on this clone: This same CDR3 is encoded by further DNA sequences in the sample. The chain employs TRBV9 and TRBJ2-7; D unresolved. Per germline, CDR1 SGDLS and CDR2 YYNGEE. CDR3 size: 13 residues. The germline V and J ends were trimmed by 4 bases and 4 bases, with 12 bases remaining between them. CDR3 in amino acids: CASSPGSTYEQYF. The CDR3 DNA reads as TGTGCCAGCAGCCCTGGTAGCACTTACGAGCAGTACTTC.

The gene calls are TRBV9 and TRBJ2-2; D may match TRBD1 or TRBD2 (5 bases each). The CDR3 is 14 residues long. The V gene's germline CDR1 is SGDLS and CDR2 YYNGEE. V was cut by 3 bases and J by 4 bases, with 10 bases left in between. The CDR3, as DNA: TGTGCCAGCAGCGCCCCAGGGAGCACCGGGGAGCTGTTTTTT. It yields the protein CASSAPGSTGELFF. Looking up the rest from reference TRBV9 and TRBJ2-2 gives the full variable domain: DSGVTQTPKHLITATGQRVTLRCSPRSGDLSVYWYQQSLDQGLQFLIQYYNGEERAKGNILERFSAQQFPDLHSELNLSSLELGDSALYFCASSAPGSTGELFFGEGSRLTVL.

The genes are TRBV5-6 and TRBJ2-1, with 9 nucleotides matching TRBD2. Germline lookup yields CDR1 SGHDT and CDR2 YYEEEE. J was trimmed by 8 bases and V by 0 bases; bases with no gene match: 9. The CDR3 extends over 16 amino acids. The CDR3 DNA reads TGTGCCAGCAGCTTGGGAGGGACTAGCTTGGTCTATGAGCAGTTCTTC. It translates to CASSLGGTSLVYEQFF.

The rearrangement joins TRBV7-2 to TRBJ2-7, with D perhaps TRBD2 (5 bases). The CDR3 sequence is 15 residues long. Per the germline V gene, CDR1 is SGHTA and CDR2 is FQGNSA. V was cut by 5 bases and J by 0 bases, with 14 bases left in between. As DNA, the CDR3 is TGTGCCAGCAGCCCCGTAATGGGGAGCTCCTACGAGCAGTACTTC. It specifies CASSPVMGSSYEQYF.

This chain links TRBV4-1 with TRBJ1-2, with 8 bases lining up with TRBD1. CDR3 length: 14 residues. V trimming: 4 bases; J trimming: 4 bases; junction bases outside the gene matches: 5. Germline V CDR1 and CDR2: MGHRA, YSYEKL. DNA of the CDR3: TGCGCCAGCAGCCCAGGGGGCTTGGTCTATGGCTACACCTTC. Translated: CASSPGGLVYGYTF.

The chain couples TRBV19 to TRBJ2-7; D remains ambiguous. Trimming removed 6 bases from V and 2 bases from J, with 14 bases in between. Germline V gives CDR1 LNHDA, CDR2 SQIVND (reference sequence). The CDR3 is 14 amino acids. This chain's CDR3 is CASSSRTLTYEQYF. Here the CDR3 DNA reads TGTGCCAGTAGCTCAAGAACCTTAACCTACGAGCAGTACTTC.

The chain is built from TRBV11-2 and TRBJ2-1; TRBD1 matches at 8 bases. Per the germline V gene, CDR1 is SGHAT and CDR2 is FQNNGV. V lost 4 bases and J lost 8; bases outside the gene matches: 10. The CDR3 sequence is 15 residues long. The CDR3 loop reads CASSYRTGSVDEQFF. DNA of the CDR3: TGTGCCAGCAGCTATAGGACAGGGTCGGTTGATGAGCAGTTCTTC.

This chain links TRBV4-3 with TRBJ2-5; tentative D call: TRBD2 (6 bases). Trimming left V 0 bases short and J 5 bases short, with 13 bases between. The CDR3 runs to 15 residues. In germline, CDR1 is LGHNA, CDR2 YSLEER. Here the CDR3 reads CASSQERLVFETQYF. The CDR3 nucleotides are TGCGCCAGCAGCCAAGAGCGACTAGTTTTCGAGACCCAGTACTTC.

V is TRBV14 and J is TRBJ2-5, with D unclear. Trimming removed 0 bases at V and 4 bases at J, with 12 bases between. CDR1 and CDR2 (germline): SGHDN, FVKESK. The length of the CDR3 is 15 residues. Here the CDR3 reads CASSQDPSFLETQYF. CDR3 nucleotides: TGTGCCAGCAGCCAAGATCCCAGCTTCCTAGAGACCCAGTACTTC.

The chain recombines TRBV7-9 with TRBJ2-1; D assignment may be TRBD1 or TRBD2 (6 bases each). The germline V and J ends were trimmed by 1 base and 14 bases, with 12 bases remaining between them. The germline CDR1 and CDR2 sequences are SEHNR and FQNEAQ (reference sequence). The CDR3 consists of 12 residues. For the CDR3, the DNA is TGTGCCAGCAGCTTAGAAGGGGGGCAGGAGTTCTTC. Residues: CASSLEGGQEFF.

The chain employs TRBV27 and TRBJ2-7, with D maybe TRBD2 (6 bases). CDR3 length: 15 residues. V was pared by 6 bases and J by 3 bases, with 18 bases between. CDR1 is MNHEY and CDR2 is SMNVEV in the germline V gene (reference sequence). The CDR3 protein is CASRALEGRHYEQYF. The DNA for the CDR3 is TGTGCCAGCAGGGCCCTGGAGGGCCGACACTACGAGCAGTACTTC.

This chain uses TRBV6-5 with TRBJ2-5, with 9 bases identical to TRBD1. Trimming cost V 2 bases and J 6 bases; bases outside gene matches: 4. CDR3 length equals 14 residues. CDR1 and CDR2 (germline): MNHEY, SVGAGI. This CDR3 is CASSYGTGMKTQYF. CDR3 coding DNA: TGTGCCAGCAGTTACGGGACAGGGATGAAGACCCAGTACTTC.

This clone is a singleton in its sample. The chain couples TRBV5-1 to TRBJ2-5; D gene uncertain. Germline-derived CDR1 and CDR2 are SGHRS and YFSETQ. The CDR3 spans 12 residues. Trimming stripped 2 bases from V and 4 bases from J, with 6 bases between. The chain's CDR3 is CASSFFTETQYF. Written as DNA, the CDR3 is TGCGCCAGCAGCTTCTTCACAGAGACCCAGTACTTC. The full variable domain, in which reference TRBV5-1 and TRBJ2-5 provide the parts outside the CDR3, is KAGVTQTPRYLIKTRGQQVTLSCSPISGHRSVSWYQQTPGQGLQFLFEYFSETQRNKGNFPGRFSGRQFSNSRSEMNVSTLELGDSALYLCASSFFTETQYFGPGTRLLVL.

The chain links TRBV7-2 to TRBJ2-7; no firm D call. The CDR3 loop spans 14 amino acids. Germline values: CDR1 SGHTA, CDR2 FQGNSA. Trimming left V 4 bases short and J 0 bases short, with 10 bases between. The CDR3 spells CASSSEWGSYEQYF. The CDR3, as DNA: TGTGCCAGCAGCTCTGAGTGGGGCTCCTACGAGCAGTACTTC.

The rearrangement joins TRBV6-1 to TRBJ2-7, with TRBD2 identical over 8 bases. Germline V lookup: CDR1 MNHNS, CDR2 SASEGT. CDR3 length: 15 residues. The V and J ends lost 2 bases and 2 bases, in that order; junction bases with no gene match: 5. The CDR3 sequence is CASSERAGGAYEQYF. The CDR3 nucleotides are TGTGCCAGCAGTGAAAGGGCGGGGGGAGCCTACGAGCAGTACTTC.

This rearrangement joins TRBV5-4 to TRBJ2-1; 7 bases are shared with TRBD1. CDR1 is SGHNT, CDR2 YYREEE, per germline (reference sequence). There are 14 residues in the CDR3. The V gene end was trimmed by 2 bases and the J gene end by 9 bases; junction bases not matched to a gene: 8. CDR3: CASSFEQGGGEQFF. In DNA, the CDR3 is TGTGCCAGCAGCTTCGAACAAGGGGGCGGTGAGCAGTTCTTC.

The V gene is TRBV6-6, the J gene TRBJ1-1, with D perhaps matching TRBD1 (6 bases). Germline CDR1 reads MNHNY; CDR2 reads SVGAGI (reference sequence). The CDR3 contains 14 residues. V gave up 4 bases and J gave up 1 base, with 10 bases separating them. For the CDR3, the DNA is TGTGCCAGCAGTTGGGACACTACGAACACTGAAGCTTTCTTT. The encoded protein is CASSWDTTNTEAFF.

In regard to this clone: Other DNA sequences in the same sample also yield this CDR3. The chain links TRBV29-1 to TRBJ1-1; weak D call: TRBD1 (5 bases). V lost 3 bases and J 4 bases, leaving 9 bases between the germline ends. CDR3 length equals 12 residues. Per germline, CDR1 SQVTM and CDR2 ANQGSEA. CDR3: CSVDAGGTEAFF. The DNA for the CDR3 is TGCAGCGTTGATGCGGGGGGCACTGAAGCTTTCTTT.

This clone was seen a single time. The chain employs TRBV6-5 and TRBJ1-5, with unresolved D. CDR3 length: 15 amino acids. Germline assignment: CDR1 MNHEY and CDR2 SVGAGI. Trimming removed 5 bases at V and 7 bases at J, with 18 bases between. The CDR3 nucleotides read TGTGCCAGCAGTCCCGGAGGCTCCCCCACCCAGCCCCAGCATTTT. Translating it yields CASSPGGSPTQPQHF.

In regard to this clone: The same CDR3 can be traced to other DNA sequences in this sample. V gene TRBV4-1 combines with J gene TRBJ2-7, with D perhaps TRBD2 (6 bases). CDR3 length: 13 amino acids. Germline V gene sequence: CDR1 MGHRA, CDR2 YSYEKL. V lost 1 base to trimming and J lost 6 bases, with 10 bases between them. CDR3 bases: TGCGCCAGCAGCCAAGCTGGAGGGAGCGAGCAGTACTTC. It yields the protein CASSQAGGSEQYF.

DNA of the CDR3: TGTGCCAGCAGGCGTTTGAGGGACACCTTGATCAATGAGCAGTTCTTC. This encodes CASRRLRDTLINEQFF. The chain carries TRBV25-1 and TRBJ2-1; possible D gene TRBD1, 6 bases. Germline CDR1 is MGHDK and CDR2 is SYGVNS. Trimming shortened V by 6 bases and J by 6 bases, and 21 bases separated the two germline ends. This CDR3 is 16 amino acids long.

The chain has TRBV10-1 and TRBJ2-7; the match to TRBD1 covers 8 bases. Germline V lookup: CDR1 WNHNN, CDR2 SYGVQD (reference sequence). The CDR3 spans 16 residues. V lost 0 bases, J lost 2 bases, and 6 bases stayed unmatched. DNA of the CDR3: TGCGCCAGCAGTGAGTCTACAGGCAGGGGGCCCTACGAGCAGTACTTC. This translates into CASSESTGRGPYEQYF.

This clone was counted a single time. The chain joins TRBV6-5 to TRBJ2-1; 7 bases align to TRBD2. Germline trimming cut 4 bases from V and 2 bases from J; bases unmatched to any gene: 2. This CDR3 contains 14 residues. CDR1 and CDR2 from the germline V gene are MNHEY and SVGAGI. The CDR3 coding sequence is TGTGCCAGCAGTTGGGCGGGAGCCTACAATGAGCAGTTCTTC. Residues: CASSWAGAYNEQFF.